The 11 T cell receptor beta chains below all came from one sample that was sequenced in a study of T-cell memory formation after mild COVID-19 (dated by TCRdb to the early 2020s). Libraries were prepared through 5' RACE. Sequencing took place on an Illumina NovaSeq 6000. TCRdb trimmed the raw reads at Q25, called clones with MiXCR and kept productive beta chains. Rows are unified per CDR3 protein, each entry keeping the most common DNA and genes. The sample profile shows roughly 350,000 distinct CDR3 sequences; roughly 15% of them were found once. The ten largest account for about 20% of the sample. The specimen was PBMCs or a T cell subset sorted from them (not recorded which). Receptor source: a man in his late teens or twenties who had mild COVID-19 (a few samples of this study predate the infection). The sample titles of this study are shuffled in the database, so cell type and time point are left out; the donor was told from shared clones.

The gene calls are TRBV6-1 and TRBJ1-5; D may be TRBD1 (6 bases). Per the germline V gene, CDR1 is MNHNS and CDR2 is SASEGT. This CDR3 region has 15 residues. V dropped 7 bases and J dropped 0 bases, with 13 bases sitting between them. CDR3 amino acids: CASTKTGGSNQPQHF. The CDR3 region has the DNA TGTGCCAGCACCAAGACAGGTGGTAGCAATCAGCCCCAGCATTTT.

V is TRBV4-1 and J is TRBJ2-3; D is perhaps TRBD2 (6 bases). Between the trimmed V and J ends, which lost 0 bases and 2 bases, there was a span of 12 bases. Germline assignment: CDR1 MGHRA and CDR2 YSYEKL. This CDR3 is 16 amino acids long. The CDR3 reads CASSQEGLPNTDTQYF. The CDR3 DNA follows: TGCGCCAGCAGCCAAGAGGGACTCCCAAACACAGATACGCAGTATTTT.

This clonotype appeared a few times. This sequence joins TRBV2 and TRBJ2-3, with D perhaps TRBD1 (5 bases). The V gene's germline CDR1 is SNHLY and CDR2 FYNNEI. The CDR3 spans 15 residues. Trimming cost V 3 bases and J 0 bases, with 10 bases left between them. CDR3: CASSDSSGSTDTQYF. CDR3 coding DNA: TGTGCCAGCAGTGACTCTTCAGGGAGCACAGATACGCAGTATTTT.

In its sample, this clonotype was seen a few times. The chain uses TRBV6-2 or TRBV6-3 and TRBJ2-7; D unresolved. CDR3 length: 12 amino acids. Deletions cut 0 bases from V and 6 bases from J, with 6 bases between. Germline V CDR1 and CDR2: MNHEY, SVGEGT. CDR3 DNA sequence: TGTGCCAGCAGTTACTCTTTACGCGAGCAGTACTTC. Its translation: CASSYSLREQYF.

This clonotype was counted many times. The V call is TRBV5-5, the J call TRBJ1-2, with TRBD1 matching over 7 bases. There are 11 residues in the CDR3. The germline V gene encodes CDR1 SGHKS and CDR2 YYEKEE (reference sequence). V shed 5 bases, J shed 5 bases, and the junction held 0 bases outside the gene matches. The CDR3, as DNA: TGTGCCAGCAGACAGGGGTATGGCTACACCTTC. Translating it yields CASRQGYGYTF.

The V gene is TRBV5-4, the J gene TRBJ2-1, with D hard to call. Germline V gene data show CDR1 as SGHNT and CDR2 as YYREEE (reference sequence). The CDR3 has 16 amino acids. The ends were cut back, 1 base at V and 5 bases at J, with 16 bases in the middle. CDR3 DNA: TGTGCCAGCAGCTTGAGCTCCCCCAGGATCCACAATGAGCAGTTCTTC. This sequence encodes CASSLSSPRIHNEQFF.

On this clonotype: Being one base from a much bigger clone, this may be a read error. The chain combines TRBV27 with TRBJ2-7; the D gene is possibly TRBD1 (6 bases). The CDR3 is made up of 13 amino acids. Germline loops: CDR1 MNHEY, CDR2 SMNVEV (reference sequence). V lost 8 bases and J 6 bases, leaving 17 bases between the germline ends. CDR3 sequence (DNA): TGTGCCAGCTCGCAGGGGTCCAACTCCGAGCAGTACTTC. It specifies CASSQGSNSEQYF.

The chain is built from TRBV5-1 and TRBJ2-1; no definite D call. V was shortened by 1 base and J by 9 bases, with 5 bases between the two germline ends. CDR3 length: 11 residues. Germline assignment: CDR1 SGHRS and CDR2 YFSETQ. Here the CDR3 DNA reads TGCGCCAGCAGCTTGAAGGGTGAGCAGTTCTTC. Amino acids: CASSLKGEQFF.

This sequence joins TRBV2 and TRBJ2-7, with D uncertain. This CDR3 has 11 residues. Germline V gene lookup returns CDR1 SNHLY and CDR2 FYNNEI. V lost 11 bases, J lost 0 bases, and 8 bases lay in between. CDR3 sequence reads: CAAGPSYEQYF. The DNA of the CDR3 is TGTGCCGCCGGACCCTCCTACGAGCAGTACTTC.

The rearrangement uses TRBV7-6 and TRBJ2-5; D is unclear. This CDR3 has 17 amino acids. Germline-derived CDR1 and CDR2 are SGHVS and FNYEAQ. Trimming cost V 7 bases and J 5 bases, with 26 bases left between them. The CDR3 protein is CASTKFSRGVKAETQYF. CDR3 nucleotides: TGTGCCAGCACCAAATTTTCCCGTGGGGTTAAGGCCGAGACCCAGTACTTC.

This clonotype has more than one count but fewer than ten. The V call is TRBV7-2, the J call TRBJ1-1; no firm D call. CDR1 and CDR2 from the germline V gene are SGHTA and FQGNSA. With 5 bases removed from V and 4 bases from J, the gap between germline ends came to 14 bases. This CDR3 is built from 14 residues. CDR3 sequence: CASSRVGMGTEAFF. CDR3 sequence (DNA): TGTGCCAGCAGCCGAGTGGGGATGGGCACTGAAGCTTTCTTT.